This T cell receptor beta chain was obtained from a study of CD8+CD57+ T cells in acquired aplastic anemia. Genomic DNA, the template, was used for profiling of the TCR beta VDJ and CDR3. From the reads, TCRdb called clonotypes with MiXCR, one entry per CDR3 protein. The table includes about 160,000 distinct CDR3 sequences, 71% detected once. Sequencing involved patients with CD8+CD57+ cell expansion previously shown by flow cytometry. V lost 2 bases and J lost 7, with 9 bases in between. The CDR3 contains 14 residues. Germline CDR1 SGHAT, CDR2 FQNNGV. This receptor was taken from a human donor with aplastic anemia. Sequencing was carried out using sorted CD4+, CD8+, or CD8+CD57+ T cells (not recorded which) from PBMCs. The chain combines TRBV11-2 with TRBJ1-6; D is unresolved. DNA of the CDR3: TGTGCCAGCAGCTTATTTGGTGGCAATTCACCCCTCCACTTT. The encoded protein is CASSLFGGNSPLHF.